What follows is one T cell receptor (beta chain) and its context. Antigen unknown. Control samples were healthy donors' buffy coats. The data originate from a study of STAT5B mutations in CD4+ large granular lymphocyte leukemia. Whole-study results and caveats: Without HLA matching, higher CD4+ than CD8+ T-LGLL clonality could reflect small sample size. Patient CD4-sorted repertoires looked more clonal than healthy CD4+ repertoires, even without putative leukemic clones. Compared with healthy controls (2/35), patient top clones favored TRBV06 (8/27).

V was cut by 8 bases and J by 2 bases, with 4 bases left in between. CDR1 is MNHEY, CDR2 SVGAGI, per germline. This CDR3 comprises 10 residues. The method was immunoSEQ multiplex PCR; TCRdb's version includes in-frame clones alone and lacks a portion of them. Of approximately 28,000 clones in the sample, about 88% were seen once. This receptor was taken from a human donor in good health. The chain recombines TRBV6-5 with TRBJ2-7, with D unclear. Sequenced: CD4+ T cells from blood buffy coats. CDR3 protein: CASGAYEQYF. As DNA, the CDR3 is TGTGCCAGCGGGGCCTACGAGCAGTACTTC.